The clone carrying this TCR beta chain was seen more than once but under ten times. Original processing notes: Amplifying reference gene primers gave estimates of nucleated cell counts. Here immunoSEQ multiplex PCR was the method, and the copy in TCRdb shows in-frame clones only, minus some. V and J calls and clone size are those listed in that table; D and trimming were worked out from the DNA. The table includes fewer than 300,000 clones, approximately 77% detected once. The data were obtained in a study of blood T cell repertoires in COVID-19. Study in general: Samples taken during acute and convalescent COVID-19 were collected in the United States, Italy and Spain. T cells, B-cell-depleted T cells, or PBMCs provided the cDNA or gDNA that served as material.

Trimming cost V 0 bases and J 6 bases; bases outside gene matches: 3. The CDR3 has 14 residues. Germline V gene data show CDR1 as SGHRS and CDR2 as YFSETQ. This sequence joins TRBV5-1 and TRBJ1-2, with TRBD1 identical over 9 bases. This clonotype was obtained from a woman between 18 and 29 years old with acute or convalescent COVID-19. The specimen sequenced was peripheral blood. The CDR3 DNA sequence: TGCGCCAGCAGCTTGGGTGGGACAGGGCATGGCTACACCTTC. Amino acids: CASSLGGTGHGYTF.